These 4 T cell receptor beta chains were all obtained from the same sample, sequenced in a study of STAT5B mutations in CD4+ large granular lymphocyte leukemia. Repertoires were generated with immunoSEQ multiplex PCR, while TCRdb's copy carries only in-frame clones and drops some. This table holds tens of thousands of clones, around 75% found once. The specimen sequenced was CD4+ T cells from blood buffy coats. The receptors stem from a human donor in good health.

This chain links TRBV6-5 with TRBJ2-7, with D perhaps TRBD1 or TRBD2 (5 bases each). The germline V gene encodes CDR1 MNHEY and CDR2 SVGAGI. The CDR3 is 13 residues long. The V end lost 6 bases, the J end lost 5 bases, and 14 bases lay between the germline ends. The CDR3 nucleotides are TGTGCCAGCAGCCCCGAGGGGTGGAACGAGCAGTACTTC. This translates into CASSPEGWNEQYF.

The genes are TRBV4-2 and TRBJ2-2; D unclear. Germline CDR1 and CDR2: LGHNA and YNFKEQ. V lost 3 bases and J lost 7, with 12 bases in between. The CDR3 is 14 residues long. CDR3 region: CASSQGTPNGELFF. Here the CDR3 DNA reads TGTGCCAGCAGCCAGGGAACACCAAACGGGGAGCTGTTTTTT.

The chain combines TRBV21-1 with TRBJ1-1; TRBD1, as called in the table, went unchecked against the DNA. TRBV21-1 is assigned pseudogene status. This CDR3 region has 15 residues. The CDR3 nucleotides read TGTGCCAGCAGCAAAGCAGGACAGGGAACCACTGAAGCTTTCTTT. Amino acids: CASSKAGQGTTEAFF.

This rearrangement joins TRBV4-3 to TRBJ2-3, with TRBD2 as a possible D gene (6 bases). Germline CDR1 is LGHNA and CDR2 is YSLEER. Trimming removed 4 bases from V and 14 bases from J, with 19 bases in between. CDR3 length equals 13 residues. The CDR3 loop is CASSPAEGGPTYF. The CDR3 DNA follows: TGCGCCAGCAGCCCGGCGGAGGGAGGACCCACGTATTTT.